The 11 T cell receptor beta chains presented below share a single source sample, sequenced in a study of T cell responses to AZD1222 COVID-19 vaccine. Sequencing was performed with immunoSEQ multiplex PCR; in TCRdb, only in-frame clones are kept and a portion is missing. The sample holds 100,000 to 150,000 clones, over 90% seen once. Specimen: peripheral blood, collected on day 0 of AZD1222 vaccination. These receptors were collected from an adult in good health.

The chain has TRBV2 and TRBJ1-5; a weak D match, TRBD1 (5 bases). Per the germline V gene, CDR1 is SNHLY and CDR2 is FYNNEI. This CDR3 is 15 amino acids long. V lost 6 bases to trimming and J lost 3 bases, with 15 bases between them. As DNA, the CDR3 is TGTGCCAGCAGGACGGACAATGGGCACAATCAGCCCCAGCATTTT. Its protein is CASRTDNGHNQPQHF.

The chain uses TRBV11-3 and TRBJ2-3; 7 nucleotides line up with TRBD2. Germline V gives CDR1 SGHNT, CDR2 YENEEA. The CDR3 extends over 14 amino acids. The V gene end was trimmed by 8 bases and the J gene end by 2 bases; junction bases not matched to a gene: 7. CDR3 in DNA: TGTGCCAGCTCCGCAGGGACTATCACAGATACGCAGTATTTT. Amino acid sequence: CASSAGTITDTQYF.

The rearrangement uses TRBV7-9 and TRBJ1-5, with 7 nucleotides matching TRBD1. Germline CDR1 and CDR2: SEHNR and FQNEAQ (reference sequence). Trimming at V came to 5 bases and at J to 6 bases, leaving 10 bases not matched to a gene. The CDR3 consists of 15 residues. The CDR3 loop is CASSPEQGFGQPQHF. In DNA form, the CDR3 reads TGTGCCAGCAGCCCAGAACAGGGGTTTGGTCAGCCCCAGCATTTT.

The chain recombines TRBV2 with TRBJ2-4; D is possibly TRBD1 (7 bases). V was cut by 8 bases and J by 6 bases, with 11 bases left in between. Per the germline V gene, CDR1 is SNHLY and CDR2 is FYNNEI. The CDR3 has 12 residues. The CDR3 DNA reads TGTGCCAGCCAGGAGGGGGCAAACATTCAGTACTTC. Its translation: CASQEGANIQYF. Complete variable domain (other parts from reference TRBV2 and TRBJ2-4): EPEVTQTPSHQVTQMGQEVILRCVPISNHLYFYWYRQILGQKVEFLVSFYNNEISEKSEIFDDQFSVERPDGSNFTLKIRSTKLEDSAMYFCASQEGANIQYFGAGTRLSVL.

The chain has TRBV19 and TRBJ2-7, with 7 bases matching TRBD2. The ends lost 6 bases at V and 3 bases at J; junction bases unmatched: 11. Looked up from germline, CDR1 is LNHDA and CDR2 is SQIVND (reference sequence). CDR3 length equals 15 residues. CDR3 loop: CASSPRWGGSYEQYF. The CDR3 nucleotides read TGTGCCAGTAGCCCCAGATGGGGCGGGAGCTACGAGCAGTACTTC.

The chain links TRBV5-1 to TRBJ1-1, with no clear D. Per germline, CDR1 SGHRS and CDR2 YFSETQ. The CDR3 consists of 13 residues. Trimming removed 2 bases from V and 0 bases from J, with 5 bases in between. CDR3 bases: TGCGCCAGCAGCTTTGGCCTGAACACTGAAGCTTTCTTT. This gives the protein CASSFGLNTEAFF.

The chain has TRBV4-1 and TRBJ2-1, with 9 bases matching TRBD2. V shed 3 bases, J shed 5 bases, and the junction held 8 bases outside the gene matches. There are 16 residues in the CDR3. Germline V gene data show CDR1 as MGHRA and CDR2 as YSYEKL. DNA for the CDR3: TGCGCCAGCAGCCAGGGATTGGGCGGGAGGGACAATGAGCAGTTCTTC. Its protein product is CASSQGLGGRDNEQFF.

V gene TRBV6-5 combines with J gene TRBJ1-2; 7 nucleotides match TRBD1. Trimming cost V 6 bases and J 2 bases; bases outside gene matches: 9. The germline CDR1 and CDR2 sequences are MNHEY and SVGAGI. The CDR3 spans 15 residues. The chain's CDR3 is CASSPTGTVNYGYTF. CDR3 sequence (DNA): TGTGCCAGCAGCCCGACAGGGACAGTCAACTATGGCTACACCTTC.

CDR3 coding DNA: TGTGCCAGCAGTCTCCCGGGCTCCTACGAGCAGTACTTC. It encodes CASSLPGSYEQYF. The V and J genes are TRBV27 and TRBJ2-7, with D unresolved. The CDR3 contains 13 residues. The germline V gene encodes CDR1 MNHEY and CDR2 SMNVEV (reference sequence). The germline V and J ends were trimmed by 5 bases and 0 bases, with 8 bases remaining between them.

The chain links TRBV6-4 to TRBJ1-3; a weak D match, TRBD1 (5 bases). V lost 7 bases, J lost 4 bases, and 14 bases lay in between. The germline V gene has CDR1 MRHNA and CDR2 SNTAGT. The CDR3 consists of 14 residues. CDR3 bases: TGTGCCAGCACAGACAGAGGGTTGGGAAACACCATATATTTT. Its protein is CASTDRGLGNTIYF.

The gene calls are TRBV24-1 and TRBJ1-2, with 10 bases fitting TRBD1. CDR3 length: 17 amino acids. Germline assignment: CDR1 KGHDR and CDR2 SFDVKD. V dropped 4 bases and J dropped 4; count of bases not matched to a gene: 11. CDR3 sequence: CATSDEAPGQGSYGYTF. For the CDR3, the DNA is TGTGCCACCAGTGACGAGGCCCCGGGACAGGGGAGCTATGGCTACACCTTC.